This T cell receptor (beta chain) appears in the sequencing data of a study of shared clonotypes between healthy human individuals. This CDR3 region has 18 residues. V shed 1 base and J 6 bases; nucleotides not matched to a gene: 5. The germline V gene encodes CDR1 SGHAT and CDR2 FQNNGV. Profiling relied on immunoSEQ multiplex PCR, and the TCRdb table lists in-frame clones only, not all of them. The table includes over 1.5 million clones, 98% detected once. The sequence was obtained from a young man in good health. Material: naive CD4+ T cells sorted from blood. Subset given: CD45RA+ positively selected. The chain uses TRBV11-2 and TRBJ2-2; TRBD2 agrees at 16 bases. Written as DNA, the CDR3 is TGTGCCAGCAGCTTAGCGGGGACTAGCGGGAGGGCGGCCGGGGAGCTGTTTTTT. Protein sequence: CASSLAGTSGRAAGELFF.